What follows describes a single T cell receptor beta chain. Its antigen is not known. In the PCR, 60 Vbeta and 13 Jbeta primers were used. The protocol was immunoSEQ multiplex PCR, while the TCRdb copy is restricted to in-frame clones and leaves out a portion. Counted here are 150,000 to 200,000 clones, about three quarters occurring once; the ten biggest clones make up about 1.1%. Germline CDR1 is MNHEY and CDR2 is SMNVEV (reference sequence). Trimming removed 3 bases from V and 5 bases from J; junction bases left unmatched: 19. CDR3 length: 20 amino acids. The data belong to a study of cytomegalovirus exposure and HLA in healthy donors. General study results and limits: High sensitivity and specificity were reportedly achieved when the classifier diagnosed cytomegalovirus status. Listed as cytomegalovirus-associated were 164 TCR beta chains. Rarity marked most TCR sequences, yet some public TCRs occurred in many donors. Common viral pathogens seemed, in a later analysis, to connect with several of the most significant clusters.

The TCR sequence derives from a woman aged 35 to 49 in good health and CMV-seronegative. The chain combines TRBV27 with TRBJ1-6; TRBD1 agrees at 7 bases. The sequenced sample consisted of PBMCs. CDR3 residues: CASSFRDSPITTIDNSPLHF. The CDR3 DNA reads as TGTGCCAGCAGTTTCCGGGACAGCCCCATTACTACTATCGATAATTCACCCCTCCACTTT.